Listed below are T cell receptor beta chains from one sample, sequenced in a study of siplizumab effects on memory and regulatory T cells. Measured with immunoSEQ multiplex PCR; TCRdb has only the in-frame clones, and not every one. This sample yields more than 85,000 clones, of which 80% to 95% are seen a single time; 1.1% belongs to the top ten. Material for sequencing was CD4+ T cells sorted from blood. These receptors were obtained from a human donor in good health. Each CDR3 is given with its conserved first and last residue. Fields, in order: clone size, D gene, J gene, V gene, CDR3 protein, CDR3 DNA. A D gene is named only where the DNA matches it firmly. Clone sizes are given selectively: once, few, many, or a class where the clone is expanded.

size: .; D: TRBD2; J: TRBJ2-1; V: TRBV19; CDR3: CASSPPPRTSNEQFF; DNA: TGTGCCAGTAGTCCCCCCCCGAGGACTAGCAATGAGCAGTTCTTC
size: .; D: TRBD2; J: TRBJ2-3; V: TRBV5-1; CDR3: CASSLGGRADTQYF; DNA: TGCGCCAGCAGCTTAGGCGGGAGAGCAGATACGCAGTATTTT
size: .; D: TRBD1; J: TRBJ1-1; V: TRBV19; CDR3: CASSTYKGQLMNTEAFF; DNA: TGTGCCAGTAGTACATATAAGGGACAGCTCATGAACACTGAAGCTTTCTTT
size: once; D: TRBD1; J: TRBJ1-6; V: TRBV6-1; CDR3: CASSGAGTGSSPLHF; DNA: TGTGCCAGCAGTGGGGCCGGGACAGGGAGTTCACCCCTCCACTTT
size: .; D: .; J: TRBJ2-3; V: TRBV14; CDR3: CASSRASGAPDTQYF; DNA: TGTGCCAGCAGCCGGGCTTCGGGGGCCCCAGATACGCAGTATTTT
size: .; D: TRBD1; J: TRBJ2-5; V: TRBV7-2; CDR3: CASSHGQARRSETQYF; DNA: TGTGCCAGCAGCCACGGACAGGCTCGGCGGTCAGAGACCCAGTACTTC
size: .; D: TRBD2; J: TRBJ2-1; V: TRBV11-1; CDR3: CASSLGMASGSDHEQFF; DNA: TGTGCCAGCAGCTTAGGAATGGCTAGCGGGAGTGACCATGAGCAGTTCTTC
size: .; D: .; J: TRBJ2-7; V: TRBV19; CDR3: CASSGIGLGYSYEQYF; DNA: TGTGCCAGTAGTGGGATAGGTTTAGGGTACTCCTACGAGCAGTACTTC
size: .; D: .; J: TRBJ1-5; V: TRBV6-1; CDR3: CASSDRTVGNQPQHF; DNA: TGTGCCAGCAGTGATAGGACAGTTGGCAATCAGCCCCAGCATTTT
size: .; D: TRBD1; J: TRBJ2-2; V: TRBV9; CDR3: CASSVDQGAQSGELFF; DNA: TGTGCCAGCAGCGTCGACCAGGGGGCGCAAAGCGGGGAGCTGTTTTTT
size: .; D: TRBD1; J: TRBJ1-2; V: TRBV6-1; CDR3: CASSDGTGRSGYTF; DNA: TGTGCCAGCAGTGACGGGACAGGGAGATCTGGCTACACCTTC
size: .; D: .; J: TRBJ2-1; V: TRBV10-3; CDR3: CAISVDREQFF; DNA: TGTGCCATCAGTGTGGACAGAGAGCAGTTCTTC
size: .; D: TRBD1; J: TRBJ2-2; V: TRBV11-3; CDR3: CASSGWAGGEYGELFF; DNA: TGTGCCAGCTCCGGTTGGGCAGGGGGCGAGTACGGGGAGCTGTTTTTT
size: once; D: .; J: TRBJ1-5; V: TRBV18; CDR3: CASSRSQSQPQHF; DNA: TGTGCCAGCTCACGGTCCCAGAGTCAGCCCCAGCATTTT
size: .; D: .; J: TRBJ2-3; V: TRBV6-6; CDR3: CASRPTTVSTDTQYF; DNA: TGTGCCAGCAGGCCTACGACAGTTAGCACAGATACGCAGTATTTT
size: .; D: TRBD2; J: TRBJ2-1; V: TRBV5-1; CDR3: CASSKSRARTSGRGDEQFF; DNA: TGCGCCAGCAGCAAGAGTCGGGCCCGGACTAGCGGGAGGGGGGATGAGCAGTTCTTC
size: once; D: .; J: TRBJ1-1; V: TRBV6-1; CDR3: CAGGFGGLSTEAFF; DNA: TGTGCCGGGGGATTTGGGGGACTAAGCACTGAAGCTTTCTTT
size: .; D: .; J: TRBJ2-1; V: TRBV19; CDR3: CASRRSGRRDEQFF; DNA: TGTGCCAGCCGCCGGAGCGGGCGGAGGGATGAGCAGTTCTTC
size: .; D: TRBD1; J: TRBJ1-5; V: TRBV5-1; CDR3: CASSHRDRENQPQHF; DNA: TGCGCCAGCAGCCACCGGGACAGGGAGAATCAGCCCCAGCATTTT
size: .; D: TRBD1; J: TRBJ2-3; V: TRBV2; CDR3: CASSYSGQGYF; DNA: TGTGCCAGCAGTTATTCGGGACAGGGGTATTTT
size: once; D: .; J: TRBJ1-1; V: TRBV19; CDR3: CASSTGSITEAFF; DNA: TGTGCCAGTTCTACAGGGAGTATCACTGAAGCTTTCTTT
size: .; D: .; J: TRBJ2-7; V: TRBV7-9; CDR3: CASSLQGGEQYF; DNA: TGTGCCAGCAGCTTACAGGGCGGCGAGCAGTACTTC
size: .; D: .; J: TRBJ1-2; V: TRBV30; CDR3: CAWRSYWEANSGYTF; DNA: TGTGCCTGGAGGTCTTATTGGGAAGCGAACAGTGGCTACACCTTC
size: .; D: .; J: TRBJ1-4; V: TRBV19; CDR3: CASTPFLTNEKLFF; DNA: TGTGCCAGTACGCCGTTTCTGACTAATGAAAAACTGTTTTTT
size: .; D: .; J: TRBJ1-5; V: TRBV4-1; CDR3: CASSQTGTRNQPQHF; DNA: TGCGCCAGCAGCCAAACCGGGACAAGAAATCAGCCCCAGCATTTT
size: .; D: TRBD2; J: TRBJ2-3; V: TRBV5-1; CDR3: CASSTYGTSGAATDTQYF; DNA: TGCGCCAGCAGCACTTACGGGACTAGCGGAGCAGCGACAGATACGCAGTATTTT
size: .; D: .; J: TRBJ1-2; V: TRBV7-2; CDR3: CASSLVGVTTHGYTF; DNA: TGTGCCAGCAGCTTAGTCGGGGTAACGACTCATGGCTACACCTTC
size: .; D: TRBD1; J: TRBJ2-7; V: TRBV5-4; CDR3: CASSLGGQGWYEQYF; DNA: TGTGCCAGCAGCTTGGGGGGACAGGGTTGGTACGAGCAGTACTTC
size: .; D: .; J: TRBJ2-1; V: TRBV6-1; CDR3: CASSARAIGNNEQFF; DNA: TGTGCCAGCAGTGCGAGGGCCATTGGTAACAATGAGCAGTTCTTC
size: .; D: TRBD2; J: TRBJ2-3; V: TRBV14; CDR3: CASSHPGLSSTDTQYF; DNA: TGTGCCAGCAGCCATCCGGGACTATCTAGCACAGATACGCAGTATTTT
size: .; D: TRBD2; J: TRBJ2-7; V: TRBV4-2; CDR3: CASSQTSGRTYEQYF; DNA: TGTGCCAGCAGCCAGACTAGCGGGAGGACCTACGAGCAGTACTTC
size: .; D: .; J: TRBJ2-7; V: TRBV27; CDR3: CASSSGVVYEQYF; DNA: TGTGCCAGCAGTTCAGGGGTGGTCTACGAGCAGTACTTC
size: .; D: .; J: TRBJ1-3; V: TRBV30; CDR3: CAWSLNSGNTIYF; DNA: TGTGCCTGGAGTCTTAACTCTGGAAACACCATATATTTT
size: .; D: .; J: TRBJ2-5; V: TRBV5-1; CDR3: CASSLGFQETQYF; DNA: TGCGCCAGCAGTCTGGGTTTCCAAGAGACCCAGTACTTC
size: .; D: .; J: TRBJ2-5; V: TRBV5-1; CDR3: CASSLDRAETQYF; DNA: TGCGCCAGCAGCTTGGACAGGGCCGAGACCCAGTACTTC
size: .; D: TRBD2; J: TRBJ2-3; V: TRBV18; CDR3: CASSPPLAGADTQYF; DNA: TGTGCCAGCTCACCACCGCTAGCGGGAGCAGATACGCAGTATTTT
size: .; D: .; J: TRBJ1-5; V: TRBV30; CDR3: CAWSVRSNQPQHF; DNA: TGTGCCTGGAGTGTTCGGAGTAATCAGCCCCAGCATTTT
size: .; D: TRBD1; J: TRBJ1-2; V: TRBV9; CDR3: CASSSDRGDYGYTF; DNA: TGTGCCAGCAGCTCGGACAGGGGAGACTATGGCTACACCTTC
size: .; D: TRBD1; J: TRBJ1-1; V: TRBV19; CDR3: CASKGQGWNTEAFF; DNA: TGTGCCAGTAAAGGACAGGGATGGAACACTGAAGCTTTCTTT
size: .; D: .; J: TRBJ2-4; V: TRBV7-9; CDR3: CASSLFPKGNIQYF; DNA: TGTGCCAGCAGCTTATTCCCGAAAGGAAACATTCAGTACTTC
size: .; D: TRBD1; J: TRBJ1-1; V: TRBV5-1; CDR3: CASSKTGGGTEAFF; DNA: TGCGCCAGCAGCAAAACAGGGGGCGGCACTGAAGCTTTCTTT
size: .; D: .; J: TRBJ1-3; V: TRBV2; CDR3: CASSPQGQGNTIYF; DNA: TGTGCCAGCAGCCCGCAGGGGCAAGGAAACACCATATATTTT
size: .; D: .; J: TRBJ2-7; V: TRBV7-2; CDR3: CASSLSGSYEQYF; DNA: TGTGCCAGCAGCTTAAGCGGTTCCTACGAGCAGTACTTC
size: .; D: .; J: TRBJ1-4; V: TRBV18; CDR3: CASSPQPDFNEKLFF; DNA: TGTGCCAGCTCACCACAGCCGGACTTTAATGAAAAACTGTTTTTT
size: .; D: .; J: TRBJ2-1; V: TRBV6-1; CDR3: CASSPIRGEWQFF; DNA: TGTGCCAGCAGTCCCATAAGGGGGGAGTGGCAGTTCTTC